This T cell receptor beta chain was documented in a study of blood T cell repertoires in COVID-19. Study context: Collection of acute and convalescent COVID-19 samples took place in the United States, Italy and Spain.

Participants had their cohort set by participant-reported clinical history. Libraries were prepared by immunoSEQ multiplex PCR; TCRdb keeps only in-frame clonotypes and omits some of them. Among around 250,000 clones listed, approximately 88% were seen once. This TCR was sampled from a woman aged 40 to 50 who had been exposed to COVID-19. The source material was PBMCs or T cells enriched from blood (not recorded which).

As DNA, the CDR3 is TGTGCCAGCAGCCCCCGGGGGAGCTATGGCTACACCTTC. Amino acid sequence: CASSPRGSYGYTF. This chain joins TRBV7-2 and TRBJ1-2, with D perhaps TRBD1 (5 bases). Trimming removed 5 bases at V and 4 bases at J, with 11 bases between. This CDR3 is built from 13 residues. CDR1 and CDR2 from the germline V gene are SGHTA and FQGNSA.